The 6 T cell receptor beta chains listed next were all sequenced from one sample in a study of T-cell memory formation after mild COVID-19. Each CDR3 protein gets one entry after TCRdb re-called the 5' RACE reads with MiXCR. The sample consists of 300,000 to 400,000 distinct CDR3 sequences, under 30% of them appearing once. Sequencing was carried out using PBMCs or a T cell subset sorted from them (not recorded which). These receptors originate from an adult woman who had mild COVID-19 (a few samples of this study predate the infection). Cell type and time point are not known.

V usage is TRBV7-9 and J usage is TRBJ2-1; TRBD2 matches at 7 bases. V gave up 7 bases and J gave up 0 bases; unmatched junction bases: 6. CDR3 length: 15 residues. The germline V gene has CDR1 SEHNR and CDR2 FQNEAQ (reference sequence). This chain's CDR3 is CASTRAGYSYNEQFF. The CDR3 region has the DNA TGTGCCAGCACCCGAGCGGGATACTCCTACAATGAGCAGTTCTTC.

The CDR3 DNA sequence: TGTGCCAGCAGCTTAGGGGGGAACCTCTTCACTGAAGCTTTCTTT. The encoded protein is CASSLGGNLFTEAFF. This chain joins TRBV7-2 and TRBJ1-1; TRBD1 might be the D (5 bases). This CDR3 comprises 15 residues. The V end was cut by 1 base, the J end by 4 bases, with 13 bases between. Germline-derived CDR1 and CDR2 are SGHTA and FQGNSA.

V gene TRBV12-3 or TRBV12-4 combines with J gene TRBJ1-1; 11 bases map to TRBD1. The CDR3 has 15 amino acids. J lost 6 bases, V lost 4 bases, and 7 bases had no gene match. CDR3 sequence reads: CASSYQGTGGSEAFF. In nucleotides, the CDR3 is TGTGCCAGCAGTTACCAAGGGACAGGGGGGTCTGAAGCTTTCTTT.

The chain couples TRBV9 to TRBJ2-3, with 10 positions matching TRBD2. Germline lookup yields CDR1 SGDLS and CDR2 YYNGEE. The ends lost 2 bases at V and 3 bases at J; junction bases unmatched: 3. The CDR3 has 15 residues. The CDR3 here is CASSVSGGGTDTQYF. The CDR3 coding sequence is TGTGCCAGCAGCGTGAGCGGGGGGGGTACAGATACGCAGTATTTT.

The chain employs TRBV2 and TRBJ2-5, with 9 bases that match TRBD2. With 4 bases clipped from V and 2 bases from J, the junction kept 8 bases outside the gene matches. This CDR3 comprises 16 residues. In germline, CDR1 is SNHLY, CDR2 FYNNEI. CDR3 in amino acids: CASSVPLSGGQETQYF. DNA for the CDR3: TGTGCCAGCAGTGTCCCTCTTAGCGGGGGACAAGAGACCCAGTACTTC.

This clonotype was detected a few times. The V and J genes are TRBV24-1 and TRBJ2-5, with D possibly TRBD1 on 6 matching bases. Germline V gene data show CDR1 as KGHDR and CDR2 as SFDVKD. V was cut by 9 bases and J by 3 bases, with 13 bases left in between. The CDR3 has 13 residues. CDR3 sequence: CATRSDSEETQYF. The CDR3 coding sequence is TGTGCCACCCGCTCGGACAGTGAAGAGACCCAGTACTTC.